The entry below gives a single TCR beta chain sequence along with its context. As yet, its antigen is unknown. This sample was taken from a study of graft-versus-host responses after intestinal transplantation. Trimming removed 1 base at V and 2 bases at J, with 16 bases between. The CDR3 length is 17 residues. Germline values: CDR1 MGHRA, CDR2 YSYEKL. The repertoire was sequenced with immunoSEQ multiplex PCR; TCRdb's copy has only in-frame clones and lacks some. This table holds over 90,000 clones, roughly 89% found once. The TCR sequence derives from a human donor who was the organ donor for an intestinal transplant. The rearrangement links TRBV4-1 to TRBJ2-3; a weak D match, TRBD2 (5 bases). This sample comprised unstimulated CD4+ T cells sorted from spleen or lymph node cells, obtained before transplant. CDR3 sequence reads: CASSQGEWGISTDTQYF. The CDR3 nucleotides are TGCGCCAGCAGCCAAGGGGAGTGGGGAATTTCCACAGATACGCAGTATTTT.